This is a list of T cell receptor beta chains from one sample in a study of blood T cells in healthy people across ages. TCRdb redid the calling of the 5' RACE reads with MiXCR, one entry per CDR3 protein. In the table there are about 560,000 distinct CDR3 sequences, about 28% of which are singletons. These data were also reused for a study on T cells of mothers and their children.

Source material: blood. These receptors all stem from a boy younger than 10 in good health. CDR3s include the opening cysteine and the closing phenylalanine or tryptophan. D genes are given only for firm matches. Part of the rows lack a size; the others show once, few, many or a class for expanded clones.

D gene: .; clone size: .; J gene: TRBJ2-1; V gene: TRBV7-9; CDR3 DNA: TGTGCCAGCAGCTTAATTCCGGGGGAGCCCTACAATGAGCAGTTCTTC; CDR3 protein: CASSLIPGEPYNEQFF
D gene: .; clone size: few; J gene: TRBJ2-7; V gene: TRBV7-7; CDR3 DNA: TGTGCTAGCAGCCCGTTAGACCGTAACTCCTACGAGCAGTACTTC; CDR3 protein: CASSPLDRNSYEQYF
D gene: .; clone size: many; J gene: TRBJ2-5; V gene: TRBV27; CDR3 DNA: TGTGCCAGCAGTGCCCGGTCAGCGGAGACCCAGTACTTC; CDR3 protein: CASSARSAETQYF
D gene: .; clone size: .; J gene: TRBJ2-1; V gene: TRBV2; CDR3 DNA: TGTGCCAGCAGTGAAGCGGTGGACTACAATGAGCAGTTCTTC; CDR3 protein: CASSEAVDYNEQFF
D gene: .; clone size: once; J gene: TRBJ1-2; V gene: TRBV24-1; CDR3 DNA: TGTGCCACCAGTGATCGCACATCGCCTAACTATGGCTACACCTTC; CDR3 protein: CATSDRTSPNYGYTF
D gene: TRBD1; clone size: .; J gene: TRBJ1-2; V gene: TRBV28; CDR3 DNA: TGTGCCAGCAGCTCCACCTTGGACAGGGGGCTTGGGGGCTACACCTTC; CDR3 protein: CASSSTLDRGLGGYTF
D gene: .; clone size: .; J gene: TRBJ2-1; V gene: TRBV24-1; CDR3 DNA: TGTGCCACCAGTGCTCCTAGGGGGGGGAACAATGAGCAGTTCTTC; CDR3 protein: CATSAPRGGNNEQFF
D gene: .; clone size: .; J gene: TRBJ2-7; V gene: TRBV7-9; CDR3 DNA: TGTGCCAGCAGGGCCGGGGGCGTCTCCTACGAGCAGTACTTC; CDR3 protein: CASRAGGVSYEQYF
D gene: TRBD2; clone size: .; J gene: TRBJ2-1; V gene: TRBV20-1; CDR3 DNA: TGCAGTGCTTCCCGCCGGACTAGCGGGAGGTTAAATGAGCAGTTCTTC; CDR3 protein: CSASRRTSGRLNEQFF
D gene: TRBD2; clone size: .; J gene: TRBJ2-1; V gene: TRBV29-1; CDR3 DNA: TGCAGCGTTGGGCTAGCGGGAGGTATTGGGCAGTTCTTC; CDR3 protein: CSVGLAGGIGQFF
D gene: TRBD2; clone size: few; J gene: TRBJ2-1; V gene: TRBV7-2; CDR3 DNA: TGTGCCAGCAGCTTAGGACTAGCGGGAGGCCTCGCCTATGAGCAGTTCTTC; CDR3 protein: CASSLGLAGGLAYEQFF
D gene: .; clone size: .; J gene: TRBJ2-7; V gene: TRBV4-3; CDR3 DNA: TGCGCCAGCAGCCAAGTGCAGGGAAACGAGCAGTACTTC; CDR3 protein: CASSQVQGNEQYF
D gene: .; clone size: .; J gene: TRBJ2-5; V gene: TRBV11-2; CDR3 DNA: TGTGCCAGCAGCTTGATAGGGGCTTTCCAAGAGACCCAGTACTTC; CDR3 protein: CASSLIGAFQETQYF
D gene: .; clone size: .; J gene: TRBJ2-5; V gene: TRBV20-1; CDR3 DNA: TGCAGTGCTAGAGGGCACTGGCAAGAGACCCAGTACTTC; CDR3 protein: CSARGHWQETQYF
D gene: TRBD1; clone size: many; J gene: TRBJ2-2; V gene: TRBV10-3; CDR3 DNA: TGTGCCATCAGTGAGTCACAGACAGGGGTTGGCACCGGGGAGCTGTTTTTT; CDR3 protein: CAISESQTGVGTGELFF
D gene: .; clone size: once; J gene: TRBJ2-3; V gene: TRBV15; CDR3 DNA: TGTGCCACCAGCAGAGATATACTAAATCGGGCAGATACGCAGTATTTT; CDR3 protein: CATSRDILNRADTQYF
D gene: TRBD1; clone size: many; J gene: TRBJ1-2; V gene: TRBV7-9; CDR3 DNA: TGTGCCAGCAGCTTACCAGGGGGCCATGGCTACACCTTC; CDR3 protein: CASSLPGGHGYTF
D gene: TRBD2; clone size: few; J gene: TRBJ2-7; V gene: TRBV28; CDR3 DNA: TGTGCCAGCAGCCCTTTACGCGGGAGGGGCTACGAGCAGTACTTC; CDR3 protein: CASSPLRGRGYEQYF
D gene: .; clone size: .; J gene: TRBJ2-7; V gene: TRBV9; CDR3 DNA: TGTGCCAGCAGCGTAGATCCGGGGTACGAGCAGTACTTC; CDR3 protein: CASSVDPGYEQYF
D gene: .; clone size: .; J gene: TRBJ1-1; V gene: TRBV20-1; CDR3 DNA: TGCAGTGCTGGAGATCCAGGGCTTAACACTGAAGCTTTCTTT; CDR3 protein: CSAGDPGLNTEAFF
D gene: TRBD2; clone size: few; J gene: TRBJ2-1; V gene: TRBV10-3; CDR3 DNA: TGTGCCATCAGTGAGACCCTAGCGGGAGTTTATTACAATGAGCAGTTCTTC; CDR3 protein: CAISETLAGVYYNEQFF
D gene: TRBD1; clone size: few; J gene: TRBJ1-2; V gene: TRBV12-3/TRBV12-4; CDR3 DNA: TGTGCCAGCAGCCAGCCGGGACAGATGACGTATGGCTACACCTTC; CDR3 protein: CASSQPGQMTYGYTF
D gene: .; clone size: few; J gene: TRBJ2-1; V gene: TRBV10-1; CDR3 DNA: TGCGCCAGCAGTGATGGGGCTAGGTCGGATGGGGATGAGCGGTTCTTC; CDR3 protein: CASSDGARSDGDERFF
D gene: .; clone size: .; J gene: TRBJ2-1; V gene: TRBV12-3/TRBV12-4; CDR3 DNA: TGTGCCAGCAGTCCCCACTCGAGCTCCTACAATGAGCAGTCCTTC; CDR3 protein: CASSPHSSSYNEQSF
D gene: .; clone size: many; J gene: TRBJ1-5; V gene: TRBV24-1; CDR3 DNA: TGTGCCACCAGTGATTCATATAGCAATCAGCCCCAGCATTTT; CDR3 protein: CATSDSYSNQPQHF
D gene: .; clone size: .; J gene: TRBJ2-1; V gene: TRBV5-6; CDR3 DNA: TGTGCCAGCAGCTTGCCCCACGGTAGCAATGAGCAGTTCTTC; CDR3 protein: CASSLPHGSNEQFF
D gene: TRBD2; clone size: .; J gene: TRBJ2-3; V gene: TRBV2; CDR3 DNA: TGTGCCAGCAGTGAACTAGCGGGGGGCCTAGCGGATACGCAGTATTTT; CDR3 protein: CASSELAGGLADTQYF
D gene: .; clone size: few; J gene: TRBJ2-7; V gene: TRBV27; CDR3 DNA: TGTGCCAGCAGTTTCCCCGAGCAGTACTTC; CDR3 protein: CASSFPEQYF
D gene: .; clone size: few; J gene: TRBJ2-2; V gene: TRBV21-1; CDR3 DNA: TGTGCCAGCAGCATGTCGGGCTCTTCGAACACCGGGGAGCTGTTTTTT; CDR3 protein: CASSMSGSSNTGELFF
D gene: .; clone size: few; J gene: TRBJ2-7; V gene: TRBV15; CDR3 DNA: TGTGCCACTAGCAGAGCAGACAGGCGGTACGAGCAGTACTTC; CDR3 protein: CATSRADRRYEQYF
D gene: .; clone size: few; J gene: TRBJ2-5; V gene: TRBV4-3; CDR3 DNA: TGCGCCAGCAGCCAAGATAGGACTGTTCAAGAGACCCAGTACTTC; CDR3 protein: CASSQDRTVQETQYF
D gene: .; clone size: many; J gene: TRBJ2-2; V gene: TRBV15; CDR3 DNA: TGTGCCACCAGCAGAGGGGCAGGGATCCCCGGGGAGCTGTTTTTT; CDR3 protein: CATSRGAGIPGELFF
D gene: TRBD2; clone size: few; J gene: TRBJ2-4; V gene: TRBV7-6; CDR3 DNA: TGTGCCAGCTCCCTAGCGGGAGGGCCCGGAAACATTCAGTACTTC; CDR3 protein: CASSLAGGPGNIQYF
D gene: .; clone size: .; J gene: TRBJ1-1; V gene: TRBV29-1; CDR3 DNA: TGCAGCGTTGATCCTCAGGGAAGCACTGAAGCTTTCTTT; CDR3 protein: CSVDPQGSTEAFF
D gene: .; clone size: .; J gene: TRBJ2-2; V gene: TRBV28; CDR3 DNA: TGTGCCACCCGTACGGCCTCGGGGAGAGTTTCCGGGGAGCTGTTTTTT; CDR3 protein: CATRTASGRVSGELFF
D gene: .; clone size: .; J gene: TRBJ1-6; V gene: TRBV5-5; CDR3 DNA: TGTGCCAGCAGCTTGGGGGAGGGCTCACCCCTCCACTTT; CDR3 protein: CASSLGEGSPLHF
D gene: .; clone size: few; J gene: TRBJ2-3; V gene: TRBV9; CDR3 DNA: TGTGCCAGCAGCGTCCAGGGGGATACGCAGTATTTT; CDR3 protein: CASSVQGDTQYF
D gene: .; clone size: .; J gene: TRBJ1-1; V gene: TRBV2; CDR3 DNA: TGTGCCAGCAGGTGGGGGGACCTTGAAGCTTTCTTT; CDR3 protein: CASRWGDLEAFF
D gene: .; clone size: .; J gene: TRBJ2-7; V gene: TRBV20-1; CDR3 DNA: TGCAGTGCTAGAGCCCTCGCCTCCTACGAGCAGTACTTC; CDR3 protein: CSARALASYEQYF
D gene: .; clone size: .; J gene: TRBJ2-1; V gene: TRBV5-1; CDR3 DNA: TGCGCCAGCAACTTGGTGGGGGGCAATGAGCAGTTCTTC; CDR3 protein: CASNLVGGNEQFF
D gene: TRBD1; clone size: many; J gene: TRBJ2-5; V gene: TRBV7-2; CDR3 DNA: TGTGCCAGCAGTCTGACAGGGGGAGAAGAGACCCAGTACTTC; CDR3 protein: CASSLTGGEETQYF
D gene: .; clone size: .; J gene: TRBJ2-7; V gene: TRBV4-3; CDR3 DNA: TGCGCCAGCAGCCGGAAGATAGGGAGGGGGCGCCGAGAGCAGTACTTC; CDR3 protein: CASSRKIGRGRREQYF